The 21 T cell receptor beta chains below come from one sample, sequenced in a study of blood T cell repertoires in COVID-19. Here immunoSEQ multiplex PCR was the method, and the copy in TCRdb shows in-frame clones only, minus some. The sample has some 190,000 clones, about 88% seen once. The specimen was peripheral blood. The source of these receptors is a woman aged 40 to 50 who had recovered from COVID-19.

The rearrangement links TRBV28 to TRBJ2-1, with D unresolved. CDR1 and CDR2 from the germline V gene are MDHEN and SYDVKM. CDR3 length: 14 residues. Deletions cut 7 bases from V and 0 bases from J, with 10 bases between. CDR3 nucleotide sequence: TGTGCCAGCAATAGGCCTAGCTCCTACAATGAGCAGTTCTTC. Amino acids: CASNRPSSYNEQFF.

This clone turned up a few times. CDR3 residues: CASSRQGGSPLHF. The DNA of the CDR3 is TGTGCCAGCAGTCGACAGGGAGGTTCACCCCTCCACTTT. This rearrangement joins TRBV12-3 or TRBV12-4 to TRBJ1-6; 7 nucleotides align to TRBD1. This CDR3 spans 13 amino acids. V shed 5 bases and J 9 bases; nucleotides not matched to a gene: 4.

This clone appeared once. Being one base from a much bigger clone, this may be a read error. V is TRBV6-5 and J is TRBJ2-1, with a tentative D call TRBD2 (5 bases). Per germline, CDR1 MNHEY and CDR2 SVGAGI. V gave up 0 bases and J gave up 3 bases, with 6 bases separating them. This CDR3 contains 14 residues. The CDR3 DNA follows: TGTGCCAGCAGTTACTCGAGGGTCTACAATGAGCAGTTCTTC. Translation gives CASSYSRVYNEQFF.

This chain links TRBV7-9 with TRBJ2-1, with 9 bases matching TRBD2. The CDR3 runs to 15 residues. From germline, CDR1 is SEHNR and CDR2 FQNEAQ (reference sequence). The ends lost 11 bases at V and 3 bases at J; junction bases unmatched: 11. Here the CDR3 reads CAGGSETSGYNEQFF. The CDR3 nucleotides are TGTGCCGGAGGTTCTGAGACTAGCGGCTACAATGAGCAGTTCTTC.

The J gene is TRBJ1-1, the V gene TRBV14; D is perhaps TRBD1 (5 bases). Per the germline V gene, CDR1 is SGHDN and CDR2 is FVKESK. This CDR3 is built from 14 residues. Deletions cut 3 bases from V and 4 bases from J, with 12 bases between. The CDR3 bases are TGTGCCAGCAGCCAGACCCAGGGTTTCACTGAAGCTTTCTTT. It yields the protein CASSQTQGFTEAFF.

V usage is TRBV11-2 and J usage is TRBJ1-1, with no clear D. This CDR3 region has 11 residues. CDR1 and CDR2 (germline): SGHAT, FQNNGV. V lost 7 bases, J lost 2 bases, and 5 bases lay in between. This CDR3 reads CASTQNTEAFF. CDR3 coding DNA: TGTGCCAGCACCCAAAACACTGAAGCTTTCTTT.

This chain joins TRBV28 and TRBJ2-3; 8 nucleotides match TRBD1. This CDR3 has 14 amino acids. Germline CDR1 and CDR2: MDHEN and SYDVKM. With 8 bases clipped from V and 1 base from J, the junction kept 5 bases outside the gene matches. The CDR3 is CASAPGQGTDTQYF. In DNA form, the CDR3 reads TGTGCCAGCGCACCGGGACAGGGCACAGATACGCAGTATTTT.

The rearrangement links TRBV6-1 to TRBJ2-1, with 7 nucleotides matching TRBD2. There are 18 residues in the CDR3. J was trimmed by 4 bases and V by 3 bases; bases with no gene match: 15. The germline CDR1 and CDR2 sequences are MNHNS and SASEGT. DNA for the CDR3: TGTGCCAGCAGTGATAAGTCCGGCGGGAGCCGGGAGTACAATGAGCAGTTCTTC. Its protein product is CASSDKSGGSREYNEQFF.

For the CDR3, the DNA is TGTGCCTGGAGGGATTCTTATCGGGGAAACATTCAGTACTTC. Translating gives CAWRDSYRGNIQYF. The chain uses TRBV30 and TRBJ2-4, with D tentatively TRBD2 (5 bases). Trimming left V 3 bases short and J 6 bases short, with 15 bases between. The CDR3 is 14 amino acids. Germline V lookup: CDR1 GTSNPN, CDR2 SVGIG (reference sequence).

J is TRBJ2-3 and V is TRBV30, with 8 bases aligning to TRBD2. This CDR3 is 14 amino acids long. Looked up from germline, CDR1 is GTSNPN and CDR2 is SVGIG (reference sequence). Unmatched junction bases numbered 4, after V lost 5 bases and J lost 0 bases. The CDR3 sequence: CAWGIAGSTDTQYF. CDR3 in DNA: TGTGCCTGGGGCATAGCGGGGAGCACAGATACGCAGTATTTT. The whole variable domain, filled in from reference TRBV30 and TRBJ2-3, reads SQTIHQWPATLVQPVGSPLSLECTVEGTSNPNLYWYRQAAGRGLQLLFYSVGIGQISSEVPQNLSASRPQDRQFILSSKKLLLSDSGFYLCAWGIAGSTDTQYFGPGTRLTVL.

The CDR3 protein is CASSFFGSSGNNEQFF. CDR3 DNA: TGTGCCAGCAGTTTTTTCGGGTCTAGCGGAAACAATGAGCAGTTCTTC. The chain recombines TRBV27 with TRBJ2-1; 7 nucleotides line up with TRBD2. Germline CDR1 MNHEY, CDR2 SMNVEV (reference sequence). The CDR3 extends over 16 amino acids. Germline trimming cut 3 bases from V and 5 bases from J; bases unmatched to any gene: 10.

V usage is TRBV3-1 (or the pseudogene TRBV3-2) and J usage is TRBJ1-1; D unresolved. The V and J ends lost 1 base and 1 base respectively, with 10 bases between them. The CDR3 totals 15 residues. CDR1 LGHDT and CDR2 YNNKEL come from the germline V gene (reference sequence). CDR3 sequence (DNA): TGTGCCAGCAGCCAAGTTGCGGATTGGAACACTGAAGCTTTCTTT. Residues: CASSQVADWNTEAFF.

This chain links TRBV7-2 with TRBJ2-2; tentative D call: TRBD2 (6 bases). V lost 5 bases, J lost 4 bases, and 11 bases lay in between. CDR3 length: 14 amino acids. Germline assignment: CDR1 SGHTA and CDR2 FQGNSA. The CDR3, as DNA: TGTGCCAGCAGCGAAGGAGGGTTCACCGGGGAGCTGTTTTTT. It codes for CASSEGGFTGELFF.

The V and J genes are TRBV27 and TRBJ2-2; the match to TRBD2 covers 11 bases. This CDR3 contains 15 residues. CDR1 and CDR2 (germline): MNHEY, SMNVEV (reference sequence). Losses at the gene ends were 2 bases for V and 7 bases for J; bases not matched to a gene: 3. CDR3 sequence: CASSLGTSGIGELFF. The CDR3 coding sequence is TGTGCCAGCAGTTTAGGGACTAGCGGTATCGGGGAGCTGTTTTTT.

This chain connects TRBV4-1 to TRBJ2-3; the match to TRBD2 covers 7 bases. V gave up 4 bases and J gave up 1 base; unmatched junction bases: 8. CDR1 and CDR2 from the germline V gene are MGHRA and YSYEKL. CDR3 length: 16 amino acids. The chain's CDR3 is CASSPGLSSGTDTQYF. The CDR3 nucleotides are TGCGCCAGCAGCCCGGGACTATCGTCTGGCACAGATACGCAGTATTTT.

This rearrangement joins TRBV6-5 to TRBJ1-3; D is uncertain. The CDR3 is 13 amino acids. The V end was cut by 6 bases, the J end by 9 bases, with 15 bases between. Germline V gives CDR1 MNHEY, CDR2 SVGAGI. CDR3 amino acids: CASRQNAESTIYF. The CDR3 DNA reads TGTGCCAGCAGACAGAATGCCGAATCCACCATATATTTT.

The genes are TRBV4-1 and TRBJ2-5, with TRBD2 matching over 10 bases. V was clipped by 1 base and J by 5 bases; unmatched bases: 4. CDR3 length: 15 residues. The germline V gene encodes CDR1 MGHRA and CDR2 YSYEKL. DNA of the CDR3: TGCGCCAGCAGCCAAGCTAGCGGGAGAAGCGAGACCCAGTACTTC. Translation gives CASSQASGRSETQYF.

V usage is TRBV2 and J usage is TRBJ2-5; D remains unclear. CDR1 and CDR2 (germline): SNHLY, FYNNEI. The CDR3 covers 11 residues. V was shortened by 4 bases and J by 4 bases, with 4 bases between the two germline ends. CDR3 sequence (DNA): TGTGCCAGCAGTGTATCAGAGACCCAGTACTTC. This codes for CASSVSETQYF.

The genes are TRBV7-2 and TRBJ2-7, with D perhaps matching TRBD1 (5 bases). Germline assignment: CDR1 SGHTA and CDR2 FQGNSA. V was cut by 4 bases and J by 1 base, with 11 bases left in between. This CDR3 contains 14 residues. DNA of the CDR3: TGTGCCAGCAGCTCCGTAAGGGGTTCCTACGAGCAGTACTTC. Protein: CASSSVRGSYEQYF.

This chain links TRBV23-1 with TRBJ2-4; 7 bases are shared with TRBD1. TRBV23-1 counts as an open reading frame of uncertain function. CDR3 length: 18 amino acids. V shed 6 bases, J shed 0 bases, and the junction held 14 bases outside the gene matches. The chain's CDR3 is CASRRGQNPGLAKNIQYF. CDR3 bases: TGCGCCAGCAGACGGGGACAGAACCCAGGTCTAGCCAAAAACATTCAGTACTTC.

This clone was counted only a few times. This sequence joins TRBV4-2 and TRBJ2-7, with TRBD2 matching 9 bases. V shed 0 bases and J 0 bases; nucleotides not matched to a gene: 3. CDR1 is LGHNA, CDR2 YNFKEQ, per germline. The CDR3 has 16 residues. DNA for the CDR3: TGTGCCAGCAGCCAAGAGTCAGCGGGAGGCTCCTACGAGCAGTACTTC. Protein: CASSQESAGGSYEQYF.